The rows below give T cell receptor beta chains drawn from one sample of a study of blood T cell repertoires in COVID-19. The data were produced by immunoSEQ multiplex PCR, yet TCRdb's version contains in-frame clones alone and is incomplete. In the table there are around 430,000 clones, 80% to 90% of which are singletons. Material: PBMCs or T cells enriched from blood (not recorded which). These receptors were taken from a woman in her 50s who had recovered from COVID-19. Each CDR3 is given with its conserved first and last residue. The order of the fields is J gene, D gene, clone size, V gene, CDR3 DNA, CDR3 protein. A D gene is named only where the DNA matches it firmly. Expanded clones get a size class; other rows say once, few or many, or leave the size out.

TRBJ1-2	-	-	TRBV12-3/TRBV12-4	TGTGCCAGCAGGGCAAGGGAGTATGGCTACACCTTC	CASRAREYGYTF
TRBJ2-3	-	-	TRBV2	TGTGCCAGCAGTGACTTCAAAACTAGCACAGATACGCAGTATTTT	CASSDFKTSTDTQYF
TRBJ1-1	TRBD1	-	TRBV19	TGTGCCAGTAGACAGGGGCCGACGAACACTGAAGCTTTCTTT	CASRQGPTNTEAFF
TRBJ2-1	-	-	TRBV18	TGTGCCAGCTCACCATTGGCACACCCTGGCCATGAGCAGTTCTTC	CASSPLAHPGHEQFF
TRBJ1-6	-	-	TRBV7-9	TGTGCCAGCAGCCCCCATAGCGCTCTCTCTGGGGATAATTCACCCCTCCACTTT	CASSPHSALSGDNSPLHF
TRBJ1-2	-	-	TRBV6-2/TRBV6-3	TGTGCCAGCAGCCACCCGGGTCAGGGGAGATATGGCTACACCTTC	CASSHPGQGRYGYTF
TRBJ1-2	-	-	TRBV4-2	TGTGCCAGCAGCCAGTGGACCGGGGAAAATTATGGCTACACCTTC	CASSQWTGENYGYTF
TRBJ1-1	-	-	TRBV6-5	TGTGCCAGCAAGGACAGACGGAACACTGAAGCTTTCTTT	CASKDRRNTEAFF
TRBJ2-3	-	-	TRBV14	TGTGCCAGCAGCCTGGGCGGGGGCACAGATACGCAGTATTTT	CASSLGGGTDTQYF
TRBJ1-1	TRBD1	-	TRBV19	TGTGCCAGTAGGGAACAGGGGAGTGGGGAAGCTTTCTTT	CASREQGSGEAFF
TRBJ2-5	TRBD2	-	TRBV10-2	TGCGCCAGCAGTCGGGGGGATCAAGAGACCCAGTACTTC	CASSRGDQETQYF
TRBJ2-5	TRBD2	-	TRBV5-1	TGCGCCAGCAAGCGGGGGCTGACACAAGAGACCCAGTACTTC	CASKRGLTQETQYF
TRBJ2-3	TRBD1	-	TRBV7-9	TGTGCCAGCAGCTTAACCGGGACAGGGGTGCAAGATACGCAGTATTTT	CASSLTGTGVQDTQYF
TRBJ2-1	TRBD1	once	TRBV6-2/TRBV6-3	TGTGCCAGCAGTTATAGAAGAGGACAGGGCAACGGTGAGCAGTTCTTC	CASSYRRGQGNGEQFF
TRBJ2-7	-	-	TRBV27	TGTGCCAGCAGTCCAAACAGGGATCGGACCTACGAGCAGTACTTC	CASSPNRDRTYEQYF
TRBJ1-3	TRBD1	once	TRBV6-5	TGTGCCAGCAGAGGACAGGGTAGTTACGGAAACACCATATATTTT	CASRGQGSYGNTIYF
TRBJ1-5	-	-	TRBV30	TGTGCCTGGAGTGCCCTTAGAGGGTCCCAGCCCCAGCATTTT	CAWSALRGSQPQHF
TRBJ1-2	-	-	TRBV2	TGTGCCAGCTACAACGGCGGCGGTGGCTACACCTTC	CASYNGGGGYTF
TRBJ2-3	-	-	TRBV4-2	TGTGCCAGCAGCCAAGCTCCACTAACAGATACGCAGTATTTT	CASSQAPLTDTQYF
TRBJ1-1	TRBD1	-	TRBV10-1	TGCGCCAGCAGTGAGGCCTTCTTCGGACAGGCCCCGAACACTGAAGCTTTCTTT	CASSEAFFGQAPNTEAFF
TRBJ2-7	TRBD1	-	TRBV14	TGTGCCAGCAGTCGGGACAGGAGCTCCTACGAGCAGTACTTC	CASSRDRSSYEQYF
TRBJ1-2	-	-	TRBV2	TGTGCCAGCAGTCCTAGCGGAGGGCTGGGCGGCTACACCTTC	CASSPSGGLGGYTF
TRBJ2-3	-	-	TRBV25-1	TGTGCCAGTAGTCAGGGGCGAGTTTTCGCAGATACGCAGTATTTT	CASSQGRVFADTQYF
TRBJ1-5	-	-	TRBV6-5	TGTGCCAGCAGTTGGGGGCCGGGCAATCAGCCCCAGCATTTT	CASSWGPGNQPQHF
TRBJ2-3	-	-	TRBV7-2	TGTGCCAGCAGCTCCGGGCTGGCGGGGCTTTTCACAGATACGCAGTATTTT	CASSSGLAGLFTDTQYF
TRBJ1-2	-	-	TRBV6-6	TGTGCCAGCAGCCTACCCACCCGGGAGGACTATGGCTACACCTTC	CASSLPTREDYGYTF
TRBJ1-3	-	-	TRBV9	TGTGCCAGCAGCGTAACTGCCACTGGAAACACCATATATTTT	CASSVTATGNTIYF
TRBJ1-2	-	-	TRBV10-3	TGTGCCATCAGTGAGTCGGCAGGGGTTGGCTACACCTTC	CAISESAGVGYTF
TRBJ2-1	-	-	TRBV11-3	TGTGCCAGCAGCTTAGATGGAGGGTCCAATGAGCAGTTCTTC	CASSLDGGSNEQFF
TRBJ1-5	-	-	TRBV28	TGTGCCAGCAGCCCTGGGACTGTTAGCAATCAGCCCCAGCATTTT	CASSPGTVSNQPQHF
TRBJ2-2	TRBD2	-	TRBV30	TGTGCCTGGAAATCTCTAGCGGGGGGGAACACCGGGGAGCTGTTTTTT	CAWKSLAGGNTGELFF
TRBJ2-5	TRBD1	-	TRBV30	TGTGCCTGGAGCGGGGGACAGGAGAGGCGAGAGACCCAGTACTTC	CAWSGGQERRETQYF
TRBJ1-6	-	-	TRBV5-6	TGTGCCAGCAGCCATAAAACCGGGACAAGTTATTCACCCCTCCACTTT	CASSHKTGTSYSPLHF
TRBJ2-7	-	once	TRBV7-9	TGTGCCAGCAGCTCGGGACATAGCACCTACGAGCAGTACTTC	CASSSGHSTYEQYF
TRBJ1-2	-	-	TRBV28	TGTGCCAGCAGTTTTATTGGGGCAGGGGATGGCTACACCTTC	CASSFIGAGDGYTF
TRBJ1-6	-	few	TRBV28	TGTGCCATCTCCCCCTCCTGGGGCTTCGGTTCCTATAATTCACCCCTCCACTTT	CAISPSWGFGSYNSPLHF
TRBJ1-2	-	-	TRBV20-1	TGCAGTGCTAGTGGGACAACAAACTATGGCTACACCTTC	CSASGTTNYGYTF
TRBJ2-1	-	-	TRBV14	TGTGCCAGCAGCCAAGGAGAGGCGGGGTCGCGCAATGAGCAGTTCTTC	CASSQGEAGSRNEQFF
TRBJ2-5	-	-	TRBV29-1	TGCAGCGTTGATACTTATGGAACTAAAGAGACCCAGTACTTC	CSVDTYGTKETQYF
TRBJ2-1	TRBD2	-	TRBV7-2	TGTGCCAGCAGCTTAGGAAGGACTAGCTATGAGCAGTTCTTC	CASSLGRTSYEQFF
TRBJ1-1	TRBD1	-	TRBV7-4	TGTGCCAGCAGCTTAGGGACCCGGGACAGGGCCACTGAAGCTTTCTTT	CASSLGTRDRATEAFF
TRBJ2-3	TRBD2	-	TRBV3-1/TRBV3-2	TGTGCCAGCAGCCAAGGACTTGGTAGCGGGGGCCGCACAGATACGCAGTATTTT	CASSQGLGSGGRTDTQYF
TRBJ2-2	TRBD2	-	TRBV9	TGTGCCAGCAGCGTAGGGGTAGCGGGGACCGGGGAGCTGTTTTTT	CASSVGVAGTGELFF
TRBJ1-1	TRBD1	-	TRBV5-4	TGTGCCAGCAGCCCAACGGGACAGGGGAGAGGTGAAGCTTTCTTT	CASSPTGQGRGEAFF